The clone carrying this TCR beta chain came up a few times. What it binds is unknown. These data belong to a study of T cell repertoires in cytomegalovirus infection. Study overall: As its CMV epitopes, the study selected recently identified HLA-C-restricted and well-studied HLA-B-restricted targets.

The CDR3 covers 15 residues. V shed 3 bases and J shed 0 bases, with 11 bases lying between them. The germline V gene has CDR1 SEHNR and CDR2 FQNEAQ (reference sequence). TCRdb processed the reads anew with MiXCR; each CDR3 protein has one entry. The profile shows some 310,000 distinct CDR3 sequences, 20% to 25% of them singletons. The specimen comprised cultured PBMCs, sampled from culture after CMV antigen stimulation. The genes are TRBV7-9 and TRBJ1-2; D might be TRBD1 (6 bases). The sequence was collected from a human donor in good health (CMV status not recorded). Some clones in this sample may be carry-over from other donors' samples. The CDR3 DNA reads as TGTGCCAGCAGCTTCGGGACATTCACTAACTATGGCTACACCTTC. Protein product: CASSFGTFTNYGYTF.